One sample yielded the 14 T cell receptor beta chains listed below, sequenced in a study of T-cell memory formation after mild COVID-19. In TCRdb, the 5' RACE reads were re-called with MiXCR into one record per CDR3 protein. The data hold roughly 62,000 distinct CDR3 sequences, with approximately 9% observed a single time. The sequenced sample was PBMCs or a T cell subset sorted from them (not recorded which). Every receptor here comes from a man aged 18 to 29 who had mild COVID-19 (a few samples of this study predate the infection). Cell type and time point are not known.

This clonotype was found a few times. The rearrangement uses TRBV20-1 and TRBJ2-7, with 8 bases aligning to TRBD1. Trimming took 0 bases from V and 0 from J; bases not matched to a gene: 4. The CDR3 totals 15 residues. The germline V gene has CDR1 DFQATT and CDR2 SNEGSKA (reference sequence). In DNA form, the CDR3 reads TGCAGTGCTAGAGATCTCCAGGGGGCCTCCTACGAGCAGTACGTC. It yields the protein CSARDLQGASYEQYV.

On this clonotype itself: At one end the junction does not follow the germline gene, possibly because of a read error. This chain connects TRBV6-4 to TRBJ1-2, with D unresolved. The CDR3 has 10 amino acids. Germline values: CDR1 MRHNA, CDR2 SNTAGT. The CDR3 DNA reads as TGTGCCAGCAGTGACAGGGCCCTCTCATTC. Its translation is CASSDRALSF.

This clonotype was counted only a few times. The chain couples TRBV5-1 to TRBJ2-3; TRBD2 agrees at 13 bases. V was pared by 4 bases and J by 2 bases, with 4 bases of the junction left unmatched. Germline V gene data show CDR1 as SGHRS and CDR2 as YFSETQ. This CDR3 is 16 amino acids long. The CDR3 reads CASSPTSGGYTDTQYF. The CDR3 DNA reads as TGCGCCAGCAGCCCGACTAGCGGGGGGTACACAGATACGCAGTATTTT.

This clonotype turned up a few times. This chain connects TRBV15 to TRBJ1-6, with D hard to call. With 5 bases removed from V and 8 bases from J, the gap between germline ends came to 13 bases. The germline V gene encodes CDR1 LNHNV and CDR2 YYDKDF (reference sequence). This CDR3 is built from 14 residues. The CDR3 region has the DNA TGTGCCACCAGCCACGGTCAGTGGGATTCACCCCTCCACTTT. Protein: CATSHGQWDSPLHF.

The rearrangement links TRBV19 to TRBJ1-5; tentatively, D is TRBD1 (6 bases). The V gene's germline CDR1 is LNHDA and CDR2 SQIVND (reference sequence). The CDR3 is made up of 12 amino acids. CDR3 in DNA: TGTGCAGGCCGGCAGGGGAATCAGCCCCAGCATTTT. Its translation: CAGRQGNQPQHF.

This clonotype has just a few counts. The chain has TRBV5-4 and TRBJ1-2; 7 nucleotides match TRBD1. The CDR3 spans 14 residues. Germline-derived CDR1 and CDR2 are SGHNT and YYREEE (reference sequence). V dropped 3 bases and J dropped 4; count of bases not matched to a gene: 6. The CDR3 spells CASSSNRGTYGYTF. CDR3 DNA sequence: TGTGCCAGCAGCTCAAACAGGGGTACCTATGGCTACACCTTC.

This clonotype has only a few counts. The J gene is TRBJ2-1, the V gene TRBV4-3, with D unresolved. V lost 0 bases and J lost 5, with 5 bases in between. This CDR3 has 13 residues. Germline V lookup: CDR1 LGHNA, CDR2 YSLEER. The CDR3 here is CASSQETDNEQFF. The CDR3 DNA reads as TGCGCCAGCAGCCAAGAAACCGACAATGAGCAGTTCTTC.

This clonotype came up a few times. V and J are TRBV19 and TRBJ1-1; D may be TRBD1 (6 bases). CDR3 length equals 13 residues. Trimming removed 7 bases from V and 5 bases from J, with 14 bases in between. Germline V gene data show CDR1 as LNHDA and CDR2 as SQIVND (reference sequence). The CDR3 DNA is TGTGCCAGTACTCCCCTAGGGGGGACTGAAGCTTTCTTT. The encoded protein is CASTPLGGTEAFF. Complete variable domain (other parts from reference TRBV19 and TRBJ1-1): DGGITQSPKYLFRKEGQNVTLSCEQNLNHDAMYWYRQDPGQGLRLIYYSQIVNDFQKGDIAEGYSVSREKKESFPLTVTSAQKNPTAFYLCASTPLGGTEAFFGQGTRLTVV.

This rearrangement joins TRBV11-3 to TRBJ2-3; the D is unclear. Between the trimmed V and J ends, which lost 3 bases and 4 bases, there was a span of 20 bases. The germline gives CDR1 SGHNT, CDR2 YENEEA. The CDR3 runs 17 residues. CDR3 region: CASSFSIAAAGADTQYF. CDR3 in DNA: TGTGCCAGCAGCTTTTCGATCGCGGCTGCTGGGGCAGATACGCAGTATTTT.

The chain couples TRBV2 to TRBJ1-1; 7 bases are a match to TRBD1. Germline-derived CDR1 and CDR2 are SNHLY and FYNNEI. V gave up 2 bases and J gave up 8 bases; unmatched junction bases: 2. The CDR3 is 12 residues long. The DNA for the CDR3 is TGTGCCAGCAGTGAACAGGGGGTGGAAGCTTTCTTT. It specifies CASSEQGVEAFF.

In its sample, this clonotype was seen a few times. The chain links TRBV9 to TRBJ2-2, with a tentative D call TRBD2 (5 bases). Germline V lookup: CDR1 SGDLS, CDR2 YYNGEE. Trimming took 0 bases from V and 3 from J, leaving 9 bases between them. This CDR3 spans 15 amino acids. CDR3 nucleotides: TGTGCCAGCAGCGTAGCGGGGAGAGACACCGGGGAGCTGTTTTTT. Translation gives CASSVAGRDTGELFF.

This clonotype was recorded at least ten times. V is TRBV5-1 and J is TRBJ2-5, with D possibly matching TRBD2 (6 bases). Trimming left V 4 bases short and J 5 bases short, with 12 bases between. CDR3 length equals 13 residues. Germline V gene data show CDR1 as SGHRS and CDR2 as YFSETQ. The CDR3 region is CASSLTGGETQYF. CDR3 bases: TGCGCCAGCAGCCTGACTGGGGGGGAGACCCAGTACTTC. The complete variable domain, with remaining parts taken from reference TRBV5-1 and TRBJ2-5, reads KAGVTQTPRYLIKTRGQQVTLSCSPISGHRSVSWYQQTPGQGLQFLFEYFSETQRNKGNFPGRFSGRQFSNSRSEMNVSTLELGDSALYLCASSLTGGETQYFGPGTRLLVL.

This clonotype was recorded at least ten times. The chain combines TRBV4-2 with TRBJ2-7; no clear D gene. Trimming shortened V by 6 bases and J by 2 bases, and 8 bases separated the two germline ends. This CDR3 spans 12 amino acids. Germline CDR1 LGHNA, CDR2 YNFKEQ. CDR3: CASSYETYEQYF. The CDR3 DNA follows: TGTGCCAGCAGTTACGAAACCTACGAGCAGTACTTC.

This clonotype appeared a few times. The V call is TRBV7-7, the J call TRBJ2-5; D might be TRBD2 (6 bases). From germline, CDR1 is SSHAT and CDR2 FNYEAQ (reference sequence). The CDR3 is 14 amino acids. The V and J ends lost 5 bases and 5 bases respectively, with 15 bases between them. The CDR3 region is CASSATSFAETQYF. For the CDR3, the DNA is TGTGCCAGCAGCGCAACTAGCTTCGCGGAGACCCAGTACTTC. Using reference TRBV7-7 and TRBJ2-5 for the parts outside the CDR3, the full variable domain is GAGVSQSPRYKVTKRGQDVTLRCDPISSHATLYWYQQALGQGPEFLTYFNYEAQPDKSGLPSDRFSAERPEGSISTLTIQRTEQRDSAMYRCASSATSFAETQYFGPGTRLLVL.